This entry describes one T cell receptor beta chain. Its target is not known. TCR beta rearrangements were amplified from peripheral blood genomic DNA. This CDR3 is built from 14 residues. Germline assignment: CDR1 SGHRS and CDR2 YFSETQ. Trimming removed 4 bases from V and 5 bases from J, with 12 bases in between. This sample was included in a study of T cell repertoires in aging, cancer and after chemotherapy. On the study more broadly: Paired samples before and after chemotherapy came from chronic lymphocytic leukemia patients on fludarabine- or bendamustine-based regimens. Roughly 10 million TCR reads made up the full dataset. Study results and caveats: Across the chemotherapy interval, each cancer cohort showed higher median generation probability, suggesting thymic rebound.

A mixed TRB-A/B primer pool amplified rearranged TRB by multiplex touch-down PCR. Using its own MiXCR run on the multiplex PCR reads, TCRdb lists one record per CDR3 protein. The sample shows about 13,000 distinct CDR3 sequences, about 29% of them seen only once. This chain uses TRBV5-1 with TRBJ2-2; the D gene is possibly TRBD2 (6 bases). The source is a human donor with a blood cancer. Material: blood. The CDR3 region is CASSVEGGTGELFF. The CDR3 nucleotides are TGCGCCAGCAGCGTAGAGGGAGGAACCGGGGAGCTGTTTTTT.